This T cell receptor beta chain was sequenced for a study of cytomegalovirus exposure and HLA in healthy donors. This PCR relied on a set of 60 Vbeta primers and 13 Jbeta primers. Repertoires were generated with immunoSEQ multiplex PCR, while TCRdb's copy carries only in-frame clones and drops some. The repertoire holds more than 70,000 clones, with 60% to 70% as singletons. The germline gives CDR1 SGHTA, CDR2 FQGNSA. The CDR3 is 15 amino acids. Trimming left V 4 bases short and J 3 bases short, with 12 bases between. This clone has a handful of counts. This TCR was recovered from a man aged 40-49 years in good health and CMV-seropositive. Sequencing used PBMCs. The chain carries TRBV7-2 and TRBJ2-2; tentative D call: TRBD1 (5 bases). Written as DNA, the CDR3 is TGTGCCAGCAGCTCAGGGCCCATTGACACCGGGGAGCTGTTTTTT. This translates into CASSSGPIDTGELFF.